Listed below are T cell receptor beta chains from one sample, sequenced in a study of T cells after yellow fever vaccination. MiXCR, applied by TCRdb to the 5' RACE reads, yields one record per CDR3 protein. The sample records about 340,000 distinct CDR3 sequences, 9.5% to 15% being singletons. The sample here was CD4+ T cells sorted from PBMCs, taken 15 days after the yellow fever booster vaccination. These receptor sequences come from a man between 18 and 35 years old who received the YFV17D yellow fever vaccine. Both conserved end residues are part of each CDR3. Fields, in order: J gene, D gene, V gene, clone size, CDR3 DNA, CDR3 protein. The D gene is left open where the match is weak. Clone size is not always given. Where it is, it says once, few, many or a class for expanded clones.

J gene: TRBJ2-7; D gene: TRBD1; V gene: TRBV18; clone size: few; CDR3 DNA: TGTGCCAGCTCACCCGGGACAGACTACGAGCAGTACTTC; CDR3 protein: CASSPGTDYEQYF
J gene: TRBJ1-4; D gene: .; V gene: TRBV7-8; clone size: .; CDR3 DNA: TGTGCCACCCGAAAACAGGGTACTAATGAAAAACTGTTTTTT; CDR3 protein: CATRKQGTNEKLFF
J gene: TRBJ1-3; D gene: TRBD1; V gene: TRBV5-6; clone size: few; CDR3 DNA: TGTGCCAGCAGCTACAGGGGAGACAGAAACACCATATATTTT; CDR3 protein: CASSYRGDRNTIYF
J gene: TRBJ2-6; D gene: .; V gene: TRBV5-5; clone size: .; CDR3 DNA: TGTGCCAGCAGCTTGTCAGGTCCCCTCTTCTCTGGGGCCAACGTCCTGACTTTC; CDR3 protein: CASSLSGPLFSGANVLTF
J gene: TRBJ2-2; D gene: .; V gene: TRBV12-3/TRBV12-4; clone size: few; CDR3 DNA: TGTGCCAGCAGTTTCGAGGTTCCCGGGGAGCTGTTTTTT; CDR3 protein: CASSFEVPGELFF
J gene: TRBJ2-5; D gene: .; V gene: TRBV11-2; clone size: .; CDR3 DNA: TGTGCCAGCAGCTTAGAGGCCCCCTACCAAGAGACCCAGTACTTC; CDR3 protein: CASSLEAPYQETQYF
J gene: TRBJ1-1; D gene: .; V gene: TRBV5-5; clone size: few; CDR3 DNA: TGTGCCAGCAGCTTGTTCCAGGCGGGCACTGAAGCTTTCTTT; CDR3 protein: CASSLFQAGTEAFF
J gene: TRBJ2-1; D gene: TRBD2; V gene: TRBV12-3/TRBV12-4; clone size: few; CDR3 DNA: TGTGCCAGCAGAAACACTGGGGGAGGGGACTACAATGAGCAGTTCTTC; CDR3 protein: CASRNTGGGDYNEQFF
J gene: TRBJ1-1; D gene: .; V gene: TRBV5-5; clone size: few; CDR3 DNA: TGTGCCAGCAGGTTCTGGGGGTTCACAGTCCCTGAAGCTTTCTTT; CDR3 protein: CASRFWGFTVPEAFF
J gene: TRBJ2-1; D gene: TRBD1; V gene: TRBV11-3; clone size: many; CDR3 DNA: TGTGCCAGCAGCTTAGATCAATCGGGGACAGGCTCCTACAATGAGCAGTTCTTC; CDR3 protein: CASSLDQSGTGSYNEQFF
J gene: TRBJ2-2; D gene: .; V gene: TRBV12-3/TRBV12-4; clone size: few; CDR3 DNA: TGTGCCAGCAGGTCACGGGGGCCCGGGACCGGGGAGCTGTTTTTT; CDR3 protein: CASRSRGPGTGELFF
J gene: TRBJ2-7; D gene: .; V gene: TRBV5-1; clone size: .; CDR3 DNA: TGCGCCAGCAGCTCGGACGGTACCTCCTACGAGCAGTACTTC; CDR3 protein: CASSSDGTSYEQYF
J gene: TRBJ2-1; D gene: TRBD2; V gene: TRBV18; clone size: few; CDR3 DNA: TGTGCCAGCGCCGGGACTAGCGGGGAATATCGTGAGCAGTTCTTC; CDR3 protein: CASAGTSGEYREQFF
J gene: TRBJ2-1; D gene: .; V gene: TRBV9; clone size: .; CDR3 DNA: TGTGCCAGCAGCCTCGATGGGTCCTACAATGAGCAGTTCTTC; CDR3 protein: CASSLDGSYNEQFF
J gene: TRBJ1-2; D gene: TRBD1; V gene: TRBV5-5; clone size: .; CDR3 DNA: TGTGCCAGCAGCTCCCCCGGGACAGGGATCGGCTACACCTTC; CDR3 protein: CASSSPGTGIGYTF
J gene: TRBJ2-3; D gene: .; V gene: TRBV9; clone size: .; CDR3 DNA: TGTGCCAGCAGCGTAGGGGTAGGCGGGGGCGGCACAGATACGCAGTATTTT; CDR3 protein: CASSVGVGGGGTDTQYF
J gene: TRBJ2-7; D gene: TRBD1; V gene: TRBV7-9; clone size: few; CDR3 DNA: TGTGCCAGCAGGCGCTCCGGGACAGGGAGGTCCGAGCAGTACTTC; CDR3 protein: CASRRSGTGRSEQYF
J gene: TRBJ2-3; D gene: TRBD2; V gene: TRBV4-2; clone size: .; CDR3 DNA: TGTGCCAGCAGCCATCCTAGCGGGGGGGCAGGAGATACGCAGTATTTT; CDR3 protein: CASSHPSGGAGDTQYF
J gene: TRBJ1-2; D gene: .; V gene: TRBV6-5; clone size: .; CDR3 DNA: TGTGCCAGCATGGATAGCTATGGCTACACCTTC; CDR3 protein: CASMDSYGYTF
J gene: TRBJ2-5; D gene: .; V gene: TRBV4-3; clone size: many; CDR3 DNA: TGCGCCAGCAGCCAAGGGCAAGGGTATCAAGAGACCCAGTACTTC; CDR3 protein: CASSQGQGYQETQYF
J gene: TRBJ1-2; D gene: .; V gene: TRBV9; clone size: .; CDR3 DNA: TGTGCCAGCAGCGCCAGGGGCTACTATGGCTACACCTTC; CDR3 protein: CASSARGYYGYTF
J gene: TRBJ2-2; D gene: .; V gene: TRBV12-3/TRBV12-4; clone size: .; CDR3 DNA: TGTGCCAGCAGTCCTACCCCAGGCAGGGGGGGCGACACCGGGGAGCTGTTTTTT; CDR3 protein: CASSPTPGRGGDTGELFF
J gene: TRBJ2-1; D gene: TRBD1; V gene: TRBV28; clone size: few; CDR3 DNA: TGTGCCAGCAGTTACACTCTCCCTACCGGGACAGGGGGCGGCAATGAGCAGTTCTTC; CDR3 protein: CASSYTLPTGTGGGNEQFF
J gene: TRBJ2-7; D gene: .; V gene: TRBV7-3; clone size: .; CDR3 DNA: TGTGCCAGCAGCCCCGACCGGGACACCGAGCAGTACTTC; CDR3 protein: CASSPDRDTEQYF
J gene: TRBJ1-2; D gene: TRBD1; V gene: TRBV12-5; clone size: .; CDR3 DNA: TGTGCTAGTGGTACGGACAGGGCGAACTATGGCTACACCTTC; CDR3 protein: CASGTDRANYGYTF
J gene: TRBJ2-2; D gene: .; V gene: TRBV7-9; clone size: few; CDR3 DNA: TGTTCCAGCAGCTTAGGTGTCCCTTGGCGATCGAACACCGGGGAGCTGTTTTTT; CDR3 protein: CSSSLGVPWRSNTGELFF
J gene: TRBJ2-3; D gene: .; V gene: TRBV6-1; clone size: few; CDR3 DNA: TGTGCCAGCAGTGACCGGTCACGGGGGTTCACAGATACGCAGTATTTT; CDR3 protein: CASSDRSRGFTDTQYF
J gene: TRBJ2-2; D gene: .; V gene: TRBV5-1; clone size: .; CDR3 DNA: TGCGCCAGCAGCACCTCCTCAGGGGTTAACACCGGGGAGCTGTTTTTT; CDR3 protein: CASSTSSGVNTGELFF
J gene: TRBJ2-3; D gene: TRBD2; V gene: TRBV27; clone size: .; CDR3 DNA: TGTGCCGCCCGAAGCGGGGGGGCCGCAGATACGCAGTATTTT; CDR3 protein: CAARSGGAADTQYF
J gene: TRBJ2-3; D gene: TRBD1; V gene: TRBV7-9; clone size: few; CDR3 DNA: TGTGCCAGCAGCAGCCGGGACAGGGCAGATACGCAGTATTTT; CDR3 protein: CASSSRDRADTQYF
J gene: TRBJ1-6; D gene: TRBD1; V gene: TRBV6-5; clone size: few; CDR3 DNA: TGTGCCAGCAGCTCCGAGGGGACAGGGAATTCACCCCTCCACTTT; CDR3 protein: CASSSEGTGNSPLHF
J gene: TRBJ1-2; D gene: .; V gene: TRBV4-3; clone size: .; CDR3 DNA: TGCGCCAGCAGCCAAGGAACAGGTCCGGGTGGCTACACCTTC; CDR3 protein: CASSQGTGPGGYTF
J gene: TRBJ1-4; D gene: .; V gene: TRBV18; clone size: .; CDR3 DNA: TGTGCCAGCTCACCATTAGGGGCGGGTGAAAAACTGTTTTTT; CDR3 protein: CASSPLGAGEKLFF
J gene: TRBJ2-3; D gene: .; V gene: TRBV29-1; clone size: .; CDR3 DNA: TGCAGCGTTGAAGAGTGGGGGGGCACAGATACGCAGTATTTT; CDR3 protein: CSVEEWGGTDTQYF
J gene: TRBJ1-6; D gene: .; V gene: TRBV3-1; clone size: few; CDR3 DNA: TGTGCCAGCAGCCCTCGGGGGGAATCCTATAATTCACCCCTCCACTTT; CDR3 protein: CASSPRGESYNSPLHF
J gene: TRBJ2-7; D gene: TRBD1; V gene: TRBV12-3/TRBV12-4; clone size: few; CDR3 DNA: TGTGCCAGCAGTTCCCATCCGACAGGGACCTACGAGCAGTACTTC; CDR3 protein: CASSSHPTGTYEQYF
J gene: TRBJ1-1; D gene: .; V gene: TRBV7-2; clone size: .; CDR3 DNA: TGTGCCAGCAAGGCGGGACAGAACACTGAAGCTTTCTTT; CDR3 protein: CASKAGQNTEAFF